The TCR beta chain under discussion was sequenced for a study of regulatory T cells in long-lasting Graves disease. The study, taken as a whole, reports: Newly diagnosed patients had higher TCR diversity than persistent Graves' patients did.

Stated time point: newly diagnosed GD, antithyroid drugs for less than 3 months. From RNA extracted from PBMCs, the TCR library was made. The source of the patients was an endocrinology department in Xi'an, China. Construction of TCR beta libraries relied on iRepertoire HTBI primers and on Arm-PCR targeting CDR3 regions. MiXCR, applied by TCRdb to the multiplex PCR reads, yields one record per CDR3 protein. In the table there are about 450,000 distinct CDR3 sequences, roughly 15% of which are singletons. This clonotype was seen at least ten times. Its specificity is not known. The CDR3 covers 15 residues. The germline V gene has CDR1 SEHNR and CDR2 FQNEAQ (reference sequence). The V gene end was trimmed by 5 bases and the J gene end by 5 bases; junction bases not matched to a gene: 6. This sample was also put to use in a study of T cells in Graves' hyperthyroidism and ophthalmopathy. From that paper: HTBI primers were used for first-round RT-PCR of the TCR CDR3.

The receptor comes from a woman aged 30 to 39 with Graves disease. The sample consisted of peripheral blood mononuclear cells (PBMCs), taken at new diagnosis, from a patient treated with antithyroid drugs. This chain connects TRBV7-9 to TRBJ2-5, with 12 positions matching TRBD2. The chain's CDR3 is CASSTTSGREETQYF. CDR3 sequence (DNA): TGTGCCAGCAGCACGACTAGCGGGAGAGAGGAGACCCAGTACTTC.